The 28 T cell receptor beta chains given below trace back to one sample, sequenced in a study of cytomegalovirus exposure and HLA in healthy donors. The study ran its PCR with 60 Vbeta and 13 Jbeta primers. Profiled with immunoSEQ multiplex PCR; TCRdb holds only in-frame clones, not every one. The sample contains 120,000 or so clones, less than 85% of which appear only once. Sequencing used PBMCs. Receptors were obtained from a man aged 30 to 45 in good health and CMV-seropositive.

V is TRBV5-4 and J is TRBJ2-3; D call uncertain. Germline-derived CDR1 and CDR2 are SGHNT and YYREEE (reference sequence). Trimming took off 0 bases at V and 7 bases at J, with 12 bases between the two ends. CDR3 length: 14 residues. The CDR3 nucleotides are TGTGCCAGCAGCTTGGAATACAGTAAGAATACGCAGTATTTT. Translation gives CASSLEYSKNTQYF.

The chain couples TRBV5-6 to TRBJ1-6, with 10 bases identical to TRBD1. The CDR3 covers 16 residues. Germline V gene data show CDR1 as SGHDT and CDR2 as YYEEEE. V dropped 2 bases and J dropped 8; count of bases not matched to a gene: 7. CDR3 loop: CASSFLPGTGDSPLHF. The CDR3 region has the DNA TGTGCCAGCAGCTTTTTGCCCGGGACAGGGGATTCACCCCTCCACTTT.

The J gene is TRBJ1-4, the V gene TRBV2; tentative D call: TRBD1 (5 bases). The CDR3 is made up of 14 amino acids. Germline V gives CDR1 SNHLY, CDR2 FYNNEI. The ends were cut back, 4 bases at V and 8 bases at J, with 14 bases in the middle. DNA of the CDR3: TGTGCCAGCAGTGGGCCAGGGTCTCGGGAAAAACTGTTTTTT. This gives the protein CASSGPGSREKLFF.

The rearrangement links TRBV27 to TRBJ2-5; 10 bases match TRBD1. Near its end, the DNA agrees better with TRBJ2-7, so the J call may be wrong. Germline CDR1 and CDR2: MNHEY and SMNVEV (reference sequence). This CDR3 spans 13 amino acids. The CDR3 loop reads CATLSGTGDEQYF. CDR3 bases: TGTGCCACCCTCAGCGGGACAGGGGACGAGCAGTACTTC.

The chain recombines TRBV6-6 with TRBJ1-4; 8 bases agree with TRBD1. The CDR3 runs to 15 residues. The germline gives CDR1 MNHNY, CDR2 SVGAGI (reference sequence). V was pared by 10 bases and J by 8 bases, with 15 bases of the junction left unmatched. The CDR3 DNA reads TGTGCCACCCACCCAGGGGGCTATATTGAGGAAAAACTGTTTTTT. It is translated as CATHPGGYIEEKLFF.

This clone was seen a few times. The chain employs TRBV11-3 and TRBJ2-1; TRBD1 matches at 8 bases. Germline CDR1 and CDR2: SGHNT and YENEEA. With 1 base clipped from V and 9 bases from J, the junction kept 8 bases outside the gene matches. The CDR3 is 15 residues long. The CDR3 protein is CASSLGRQGAFEQFF. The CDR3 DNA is TGTGCCAGCAGCTTAGGGCGTCAGGGGGCGTTTGAGCAGTTCTTC.

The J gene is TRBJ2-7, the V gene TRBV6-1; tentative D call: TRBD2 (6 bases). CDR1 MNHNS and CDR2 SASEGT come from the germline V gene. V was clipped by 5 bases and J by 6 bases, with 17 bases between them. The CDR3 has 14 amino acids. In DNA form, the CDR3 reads TGTGCCAGCAGTAGATCCCTTTCCGGGAGCGAGCAGTACTTC. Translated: CASSRSLSGSEQYF.

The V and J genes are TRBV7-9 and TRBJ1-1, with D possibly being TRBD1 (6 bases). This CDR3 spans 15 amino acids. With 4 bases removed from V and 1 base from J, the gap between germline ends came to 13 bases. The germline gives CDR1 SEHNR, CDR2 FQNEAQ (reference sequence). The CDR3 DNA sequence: TGTGCCAGCAGCTCCCGTGGGGGGGCGAACACTGAAGCTTTCTTT. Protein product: CASSSRGGANTEAFF.

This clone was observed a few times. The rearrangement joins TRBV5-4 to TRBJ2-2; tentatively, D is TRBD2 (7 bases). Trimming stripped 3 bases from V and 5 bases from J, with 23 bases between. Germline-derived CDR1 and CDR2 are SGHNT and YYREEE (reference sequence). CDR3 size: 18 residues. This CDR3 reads CASSSGGLQGPVTGELFF. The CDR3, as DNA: TGTGCCAGCAGCTCCGGGGGGTTACAGGGACCCGTGACCGGGGAGCTGTTTTTT.

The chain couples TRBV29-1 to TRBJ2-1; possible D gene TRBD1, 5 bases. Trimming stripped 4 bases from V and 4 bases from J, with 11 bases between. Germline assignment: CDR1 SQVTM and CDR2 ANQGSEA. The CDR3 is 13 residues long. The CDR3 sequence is CSVAETGYNEQFF. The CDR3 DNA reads TGCAGCGTTGCTGAAACAGGTTACAATGAGCAGTTCTTC.

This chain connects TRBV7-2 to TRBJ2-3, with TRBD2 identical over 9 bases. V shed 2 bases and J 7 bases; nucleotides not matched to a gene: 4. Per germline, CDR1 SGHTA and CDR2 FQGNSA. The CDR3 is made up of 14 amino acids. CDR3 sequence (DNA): TGTGCCAGCAGCTTACAGCGGGGGGTGAATACGCAGTATTTT. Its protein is CASSLQRGVNTQYF.

CDR3 in amino acids: CASSLDRGDTEAFF. CDR3 DNA: TGTGCCAGCAGCTTGGACAGGGGGGACACTGAAGCTTTCTTT. The chain carries TRBV7-2 and TRBJ1-1, with 10 bases identical to TRBD1. Germline loops: CDR1 SGHTA, CDR2 FQGNSA. Losses at the gene ends were 3 bases for V and 3 bases for J; bases not matched to a gene: 1. The CDR3 totals 14 residues.

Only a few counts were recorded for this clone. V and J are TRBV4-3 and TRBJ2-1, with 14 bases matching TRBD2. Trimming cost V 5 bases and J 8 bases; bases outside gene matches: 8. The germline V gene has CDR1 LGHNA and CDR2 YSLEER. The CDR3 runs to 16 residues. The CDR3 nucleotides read TGCGCCAGCAGCTCACGGACTAGCGGGGGGTACGATGAGCAGTTCTTC. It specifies CASSSRTSGGYDEQFF.

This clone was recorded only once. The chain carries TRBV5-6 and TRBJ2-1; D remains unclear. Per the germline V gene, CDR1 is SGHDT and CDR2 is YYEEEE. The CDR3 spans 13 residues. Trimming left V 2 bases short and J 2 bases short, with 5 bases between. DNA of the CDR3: TGTGCCAGCAGCTTTGACACCTACAATGAGCAGTTCTTC. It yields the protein CASSFDTYNEQFF.

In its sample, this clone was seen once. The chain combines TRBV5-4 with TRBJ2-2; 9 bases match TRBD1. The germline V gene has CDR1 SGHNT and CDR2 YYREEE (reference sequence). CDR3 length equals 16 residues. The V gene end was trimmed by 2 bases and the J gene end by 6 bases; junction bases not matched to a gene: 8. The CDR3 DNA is TGTGCCAGCAGCTTCCCGGGACAGGGTTTGGCCGGGGAGCTGTTTTTT. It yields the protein CASSFPGQGLAGELFF.

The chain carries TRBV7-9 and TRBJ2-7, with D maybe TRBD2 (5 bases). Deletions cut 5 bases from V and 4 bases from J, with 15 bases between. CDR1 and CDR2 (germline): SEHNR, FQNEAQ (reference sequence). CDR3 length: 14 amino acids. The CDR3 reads CASSTGLFDYEQYF. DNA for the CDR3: TGTGCCAGCAGCACCGGACTGTTCGATTACGAGCAGTACTTC.

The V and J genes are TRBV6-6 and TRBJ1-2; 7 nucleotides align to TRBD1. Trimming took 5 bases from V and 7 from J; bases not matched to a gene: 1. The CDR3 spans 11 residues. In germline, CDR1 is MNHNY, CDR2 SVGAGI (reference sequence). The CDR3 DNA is TGTGCCAGCAGTCAGGGGGGTGGCTACACCTTC. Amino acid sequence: CASSQGGGYTF.

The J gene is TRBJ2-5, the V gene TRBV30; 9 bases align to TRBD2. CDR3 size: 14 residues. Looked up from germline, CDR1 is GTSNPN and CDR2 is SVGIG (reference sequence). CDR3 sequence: CASSLSGGGETQYF. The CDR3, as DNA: TGTGCTTCTTCCCTTAGCGGGGGAGGCGAGACCCAGTACTTC.

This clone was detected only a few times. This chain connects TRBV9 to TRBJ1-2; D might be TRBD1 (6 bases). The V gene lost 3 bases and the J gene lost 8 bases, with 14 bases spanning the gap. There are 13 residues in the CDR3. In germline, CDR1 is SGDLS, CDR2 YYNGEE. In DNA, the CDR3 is TGTGCCAGCAGCGGAATTTACAGGGTCGGCTACACCTTC. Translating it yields CASSGIYRVGYTF.

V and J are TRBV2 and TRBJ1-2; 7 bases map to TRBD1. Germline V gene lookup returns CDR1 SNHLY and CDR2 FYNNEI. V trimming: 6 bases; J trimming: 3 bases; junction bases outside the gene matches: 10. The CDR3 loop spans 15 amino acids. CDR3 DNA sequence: TGTGCCAGCAGGGAGGGACAGATCAGTGACTATGGCTACACCTTC. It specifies CASREGQISDYGYTF.

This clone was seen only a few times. In DNA, the CDR3 is TGTGCCAGCAGTGACGGACAGGGGAATTCACCCCTCCACTTT. Translation: CASSDGQGNSPLHF. The chain carries TRBV2 and TRBJ1-6, with 9 bases aligning to TRBD1. The CDR3 contains 14 residues. Germline lookup yields CDR1 SNHLY and CDR2 FYNNEI. Trimming removed 3 bases from V and 7 bases from J; junction bases left unmatched: 1.

The CDR3 nucleotides read TGTGCCAGCAGCTTAATGAGGCTCGATAATTCACCCCTCCACTTT. This sequence encodes CASSLMRLDNSPLHF. The chain has TRBV7-2 and TRBJ1-6, with no clear D. There are 15 residues in the CDR3. Germline lookup yields CDR1 SGHTA and CDR2 FQGNSA. V lost 2 bases, J lost 5 bases, and 10 bases lay in between.

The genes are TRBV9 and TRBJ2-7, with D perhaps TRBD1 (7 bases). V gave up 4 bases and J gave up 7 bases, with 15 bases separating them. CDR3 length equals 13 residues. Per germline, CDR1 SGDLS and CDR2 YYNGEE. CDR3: CASSFEGAGEQYF. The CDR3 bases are TGTGCCAGCAGCTTCGAGGGGGCGGGGGAGCAGTACTTC.

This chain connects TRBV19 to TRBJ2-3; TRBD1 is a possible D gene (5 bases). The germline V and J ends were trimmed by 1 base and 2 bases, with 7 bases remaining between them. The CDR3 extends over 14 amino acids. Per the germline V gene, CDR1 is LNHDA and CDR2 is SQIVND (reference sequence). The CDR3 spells CASSIGQSTDTQYF. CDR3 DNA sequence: TGTGCCAGTAGTATAGGACAGTCCACAGATACGCAGTATTTT. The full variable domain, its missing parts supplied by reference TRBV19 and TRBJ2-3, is DGGITQSPKYLFRKEGQNVTLSCEQNLNHDAMYWYRQDPGQGLRLIYYSQIVNDFQKGDIAEGYSVSREKKESFPLTVTSAQKNPTAFYLCASSIGQSTDTQYFGPGTRLTVL.

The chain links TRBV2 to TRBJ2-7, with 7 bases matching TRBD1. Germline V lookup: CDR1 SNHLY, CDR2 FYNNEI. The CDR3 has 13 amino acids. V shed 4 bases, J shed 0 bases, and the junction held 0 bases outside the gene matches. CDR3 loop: CASSGDSSYEQYF. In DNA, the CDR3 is TGTGCCAGCAGTGGGGACAGCTCCTACGAGCAGTACTTC.

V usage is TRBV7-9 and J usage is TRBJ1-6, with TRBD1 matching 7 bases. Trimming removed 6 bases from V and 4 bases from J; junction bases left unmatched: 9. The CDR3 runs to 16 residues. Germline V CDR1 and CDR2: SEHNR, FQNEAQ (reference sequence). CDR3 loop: CASRHDRATYNSPLHF. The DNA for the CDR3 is TGTGCCAGCAGACATGACAGGGCCACTTATAATTCACCCCTCCACTTT.

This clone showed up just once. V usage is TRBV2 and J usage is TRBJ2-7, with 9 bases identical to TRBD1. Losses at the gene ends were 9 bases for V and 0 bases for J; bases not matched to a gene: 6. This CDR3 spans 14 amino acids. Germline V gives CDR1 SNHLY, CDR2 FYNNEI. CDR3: CASAVGQGSYEQYF. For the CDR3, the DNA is TGTGCCAGTGCGGTGGGACAGGGCTCCTACGAGCAGTACTTC.

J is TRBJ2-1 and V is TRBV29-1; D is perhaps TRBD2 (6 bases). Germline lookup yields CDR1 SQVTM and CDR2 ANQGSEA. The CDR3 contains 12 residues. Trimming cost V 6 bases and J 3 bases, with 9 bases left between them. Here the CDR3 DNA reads TGCAGCGTGCTCGGGAGCTACAATGAGCAGTTCTTC. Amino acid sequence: CSVLGSYNEQFF.